These 4 T cell receptor beta chains came from one sample sequenced in a study of control samples from healthy donors and cancer patients. The method was immunoSEQ multiplex PCR; TCRdb's version includes in-frame clones alone and lacks a portion of them. The sample holds about 120,000 clones, about 89% seen once. The specimen was blood. All receptors come from a man in his forties or fifties in good health.

V gene TRBV5-6 combines with J gene TRBJ1-2; the D is unclear. V was shortened by 1 base and J by 3 bases, with 7 bases between the two germline ends. The CDR3 sequence is 13 residues long. Germline V gene lookup returns CDR1 SGHDT and CDR2 YYEEEE. CDR3 protein: CASSLIQYYGYTF. CDR3 nucleotide sequence: TGTGCCAGCAGCTTGATCCAGTACTATGGCTACACCTTC.

V and J are TRBV7-2 and TRBJ2-3; 8 positions agree with TRBD2. The CDR3 has 15 amino acids. Unmatched junction bases numbered 4, after V lost 1 base and J lost 4 bases. CDR1 and CDR2 from the germline V gene are SGHTA and FQGNSA. DNA of the CDR3: TGTGCCAGCAGCTTAGACGGGGGGGCCGCAGATACGCAGTATTTT. Translation: CASSLDGGAADTQYF.

This clone was detected a few times. This chain uses TRBV7-8 with TRBJ2-5; D not resolved. The CDR3 length is 14 residues. Trimming removed 1 base from V and 2 bases from J, with 8 bases in between. Germline CDR1 SGHVS, CDR2 FQNEAQ. The CDR3 sequence: CASSLDVTQETQYF. DNA for the CDR3: TGTGCCAGCAGCTTAGATGTTACTCAAGAGACCCAGTACTTC. Supplemented by reference TRBV7-8 and TRBJ2-5, the full variable domain reads GAGVSQSPRYKVAKRGQDVALRCDPISGHVSLFWYQQALGQGPEFLTYFQNEAQLDKSGLPSDRFFAERPEGSVSTLKIQRTQQEDSAVYLCASSLDVTQETQYFGPGTRLLVL.

The chain links TRBV9 to TRBJ2-3; no firm D call. The CDR3 is 15 residues long. V shed 0 bases and J shed 2 bases, with 10 bases lying between them. The germline CDR1 and CDR2 sequences are SGDLS and YYNGEE. The CDR3 reads CASSVALPLTDTQYF. The CDR3 DNA is TGTGCCAGCAGCGTAGCCCTTCCCCTCACAGATACGCAGTATTTT.